The 13 T cell receptor beta chains below all came from one sample that was sequenced in a study of cytomegalovirus exposure and HLA in healthy donors. PCR involved 60 Vbeta and 13 Jbeta primers. TCRdb's table, derived via immunoSEQ multiplex PCR, lists solely in-frame clones and lacks some. The sample contains 140,000 to 150,000 clones, almost 80% of which appear only once. The sequenced material came from PBMCs. The receptors come from a woman in her thirties or forties in good health and CMV-seropositive.

V usage is TRBV5-7 and J usage is TRBJ1-2; no definite D call. TRBV5-7 is an ORF; its function is uncertain. V lost 1 base to trimming and J lost 3 bases, with 7 bases between them. This CDR3 is built from 13 residues. The CDR3 nucleotides are TGTGCCAGCAGCTTGTGGCAGTACTATGGCTACACCTTC. Its translation is CASSLWQYYGYTF.

The chain links TRBV10-2 to TRBJ1-2; perhaps TRBD1 as D (6 bases). Deletions cut 1 base from V and 5 bases from J, with 11 bases between. This CDR3 has 14 residues. Germline V gene data show CDR1 as WSHSY and CDR2 as SAAADI. The CDR3 here is CASSEFGTSYGYTF. The CDR3 coding sequence is TGCGCCAGCAGTGAGTTCGGGACATCATATGGCTACACCTTC.

The rearrangement uses TRBV13 and TRBJ2-1, with D tentatively TRBD1 (6 bases). V dropped 2 bases and J dropped 2 bases, with 13 bases sitting between them. Germline V gene lookup returns CDR1 PRHDT and CDR2 FYEKMQ (reference sequence). This CDR3 contains 16 residues. The CDR3 nucleotides are TGTGCCAGCAGCTTAACAGGGACCCGGCCCTACAATGAGCAGTTCTTC. Encoded protein: CASSLTGTRPYNEQFF.

This chain links TRBV7-3 with TRBJ2-1; 7 bases fit TRBD2. V shed 4 bases and J 10 bases; nucleotides not matched to a gene: 7. From germline, CDR1 is SGHTA and CDR2 FQGTGA. The CDR3 spans 13 residues. CDR3 protein: CASSSIDGGEQFF. CDR3 DNA: TGTGCCAGCAGCTCCATCGACGGGGGGGAGCAGTTCTTC.

This chain links TRBV18 with TRBJ2-1; D may be TRBD1 (5 bases). The V end lost 2 bases, the J end lost 5 bases, and 19 bases lay between the germline ends. CDR1 is KGHSH, CDR2 LQKENI, per germline. There are 17 residues in the CDR3. Here the CDR3 DNA reads TGTGCCAGCTCACCAACCCTACGGCAGGGCAATAACAATGAGCAGTTCTTC. This gives the protein CASSPTLRQGNNNEQFF.

This rearrangement joins TRBV5-1 to TRBJ1-1; 7 bases match TRBD1. CDR1 is SGHRS, CDR2 YFSETQ, per germline. This CDR3 is built from 14 residues. Unmatched junction bases numbered 5, after V lost 5 bases and J lost 1 base. The CDR3 here is CASRGGGENTEAFF. DNA for the CDR3: TGCGCCAGCAGAGGGGGCGGGGAGAACACTGAAGCTTTCTTT.

This sequence joins TRBV18 and TRBJ2-7, with 9 bases matching TRBD2. Germline V CDR1 and CDR2: KGHSH, LQKENI. Unmatched junction bases numbered 4, after V lost 1 base and J lost 6 bases. There are 14 residues in the CDR3. As DNA, the CDR3 is TGTGCCAGCTCACCACGGCTAGCGGGGCTCGAGCAGTACTTC. It codes for CASSPRLAGLEQYF.

This clone was recorded once. V gene TRBV5-4 combines with J gene TRBJ2-7; 9 bases align to TRBD1. The CDR3 length is 13 residues. The V gene end was trimmed by 4 bases and the J gene end by 5 bases; junction bases not matched to a gene: 4. Germline assignment: CDR1 SGHNT and CDR2 YYREEE (reference sequence). CDR3 residues: CASSPQGAHEQYF. CDR3 nucleotide sequence: TGTGCCAGCAGCCCACAGGGGGCTCACGAGCAGTACTTC.

This clone has only one observation. This sequence joins TRBV7-9 and TRBJ1-1; 10 nucleotides line up with TRBD1. Germline lookup yields CDR1 SEHNR and CDR2 FQNEAQ (reference sequence). V lost 4 bases, J lost 11 bases, and 4 bases stayed unmatched. This CDR3 spans 12 amino acids. CDR3 residues: CASSWDRGQAFF. The CDR3 DNA follows: TGTGCCAGCAGCTGGGACAGGGGACAGGCTTTCTTT.

This clone was observed once. The chain uses TRBV2 and TRBJ1-2; 11 positions agree with TRBD1. V lost 3 bases, J lost 4 bases, and 10 bases stayed unmatched. The CDR3 is made up of 17 amino acids. CDR1 is SNHLY and CDR2 is FYNNEI in the germline V gene. The CDR3 loop is CASSDPRDRGNSYGYTF. Written as DNA, the CDR3 is TGTGCCAGCAGTGACCCAAGGGACAGGGGGAATAGCTATGGCTACACCTTC.

This clone was counted a few times. V usage is TRBV19 and J usage is TRBJ1-5; 7 positions agree with TRBD1. The CDR3 covers 15 residues. Germline trimming cut 4 bases from V and 4 bases from J; bases unmatched to any gene: 7. The germline CDR1 and CDR2 sequences are LNHDA and SQIVND (reference sequence). The CDR3 is CASSTGQDSNQPQHF. The CDR3 DNA reads as TGTGCCAGTAGTACCGGACAGGATTCAAATCAGCCCCAGCATTTT.

The V and J genes are TRBV7-9 and TRBJ1-4, with 9 bases matching TRBD1. Germline CDR1 is SEHNR and CDR2 is FQNEAQ (reference sequence). The CDR3 totals 15 residues. V trimming: 5 bases; J trimming: 7 bases; junction bases outside the gene matches: 8. CDR3: CASSPFGTGSEKLFF. In DNA form, the CDR3 reads TGTGCCAGCAGCCCATTTGGGACAGGGAGTGAAAAACTGTTTTTT.

This chain joins TRBV28 and TRBJ1-3; D is ambiguous. The CDR3 covers 16 residues. Germline CDR1 is MDHEN and CDR2 is SYDVKM. Trimming shortened V by 6 bases and J by 4 bases, and 19 bases separated the two germline ends. The CDR3 loop is CASSQLGPRAGNTIYF. CDR3 bases: TGTGCCAGCAGCCAGTTGGGCCCCCGCGCGGGAAACACCATATATTTT. Drawing the rest from reference TRBV28 and TRBJ1-3, the complete variable domain is DVKVTQSSRYLVKRTGEKVFLECVQDMDHENMFWYRQDPGLGLRLIYFSYDVKMKEKGDIPEGYSVSREKKERFSLILESASTNQTSMYLCASSQLGPRAGNTIYFGEGSWLTVV.